The clone carrying this T cell receptor beta chain is medium-sized by share. The repertoire was sequenced with immunoSEQ multiplex PCR; TCRdb's copy has only in-frame clones and lacks some. The sample has some 66,000 clones; about 91% are singletons. The CDR3 totals 14 residues. Germline V gene data show CDR1 as SNHLY and CDR2 as FYNNEI. V was cut by 4 bases and J by 4 bases, with 13 bases left in between. This specimen belongs to a study of T cell changes during pregnancy in multiple sclerosis. The chain joins TRBV2 to TRBJ1-2; tentative D call: TRBD1 (6 bases). This sample comprised CD8+ T cells from peripheral blood mononuclear cells, obtained before pregnancy. This sequence originates from a female donor with multiple sclerosis, enrolled in a pregnancy study. The CDR3 sequence is CASSVPGGGYGYTF. For the CDR3, the DNA is TGTGCCAGCAGTGTACCGGGAGGGGGCTATGGCTACACCTTC.